This T cell receptor beta chain was sequenced during a study of cytomegalovirus exposure and HLA in healthy donors listed by TCRdb under 2017. Describing the broader study: In an earlier analysis of around 540 of the donors, less than 350 Gb of sequence data and just under 120 million unique TCR beta sequences from 180 million or so T cells were reported. A later analysis re-analyzed previously published TCR beta repertoires from about 600 donors and added high-resolution HLA genotyping to study TCR occurrence patterns. Typing coverage varied by locus: about 620-630 donors for A, B, C, DRB1 and DQB1; roughly 500 for DQA1; more than 600 for DPA1; around 450 for DPB1. Of the 350 to 450 genotyped donors, 80% to 90% were placed in the genetic ancestry cluster associated with self-reported Caucasian donors. Among some 410 genotyped donors of the cohort, an average of approximately 240,000 unique TCR beta nucleotide sequences was sequenced per donor, of which 15% to 20% were non-productive. In addition to the first cohort of 666 subjects, a separate validation cohort of approximately 110 different subjects was used. HLA typing included class I and class II loci at four-digit resolution. Roughly 5 DR-DQ haplotypes were handled as single units for association and clustering because linkage in the cohort was strong. An early release covering approximately 600 HLA-typed donors comprised roughly 300 gigabases of sequencing data and 85 million or so unique TCR sequences. Every repertoire in the discovery cohort had been generated on one and the same sequencing platform. Donor age, sex, ethnicity and CMV serostatus were compiled alongside the repertoire data. An earlier analysis of fewer than 700 of the donors applied high-throughput TCR beta sequencing to assess whether each TCR beta V gene segment acted as functional or pseudogenic. The study combined high-throughput TCR immunosequencing, statistical association of individual TCRs with disease status, and machine learning to predict cytomegalovirus infection status. The study used immunosequencing to profile the T cell repertoires of approximately 640 subjects and linked those repertoires to cytomegalovirus serostatus. The study aimed to test whether signatures of past pathogen exposure could be identified by cataloging public T cell receptors. In a later genetic analysis, genome-wide SNP genotypes for 398 of the 666 donors were used, and that subset was treated as a discovery cohort. Rather than using new phenotypic data, the later analysis identified candidate immune exposures from TCR beta sequences and from how often those sequences occurred across donors.

The cohort was made up of 666 healthy bone marrow donors. Cohort members were all nominally healthy when sampled, although unrecorded immune exposures were likely present. The donor tested CMV seronegative, placing the donor among the approximately 360 seronegative members of the cohort. Every donor gave a peripheral blood sample, and the peripheral blood mononuclear cells from that sample were used for TCR beta sequencing. The Qiagen DNeasy Blood Extraction Kit was used to extract genomic DNA from the blood cell samples. This clone was found a few times. The specificity of this receptor is unknown. Base qualities are not recorded, but no much larger clone differs from it by a single base. Libraries were built with the immunoSEQ multiplex PCR assay. For the multiplex PCR, a mixture combining 60 forward primers for TCR Vbeta segments and 13 reverse primers for TCR Jbeta segments was used. The CDR3 region of rearranged TCR beta genes was amplified from genomic DNA with a multiplex PCR assay. On the Illumina HiSeq System, the amplified TCR beta libraries were sequenced as 87-base-pair reads. Per the original workflow: In a later analysis, roughly 80 million unique TCR beta chains were counted across the roughly 670 repertoires, and approximately 11 million of these chains were shared by at least two donors. Raw reads were error-corrected and collapsed into unique sequences by a nearest-neighbor algorithm in which closely related sequences were merged to remove PCR and sequencing errors. To assign V, D and J gene segments, CDR3 sequences were aligned to IMGT reference sequences. For a sequence to be retained, a match of at least six nucleotides was required to both a V gene segment and a J gene segment. Rearrangements were called productive when the CDR3 lacked stop codons and stayed in frame with V and J; all others were non-productive. Following IMGT convention, CDR3 was defined as the stretch from the second conserved V-encoded cysteine up to the conserved J-encoded phenylalanine. The earlier analysis of 450 to 750 of the donors excluded any sequence lacking an unambiguous match to a single V gene segment. An earlier analysis of 587 of the donors classified V segments as functional when productive rearrangements were above 56.7% and as segregating when the standard deviation between donors was above 5%. A statistical classification framework was developed to diagnose cytomegalovirus status using the catalog of TCR beta chain sequences. In a later analysis, TCR nucleotide sequences were compared against IMGT/GENE-DB human TR gene sequences so that V and J genes could be assigned. In a later analysis, CDR3 sequences and most-parsimonious VDJ recombination scenarios were assigned using the TCRdist pipeline. In a later analysis, each TCR beta chain was defined by its CDR3 amino acid sequence together with its V-gene family, and reads without a unique V-gene family were excluded. As a way to deal with suspected cross-contamination and a sequencing artifact, a later analysis dropped hundreds of nucleotide sequences that were highly shared and had low generation probability. In a later analysis, a clonal expansion index was calculated for each public chain from normalized within-repertoire ranks of inferred template counts. In a later analysis, generation probabilities were computed with a VDJ recombination model fitted to out-of-frame rearrangements, and the resulting probabilities were checked against IGoR. A later analysis scored TCR-TCR, TCR-HLA and TCR-CMV co-occurrence with hypergeometric tests, applying a repertoire-size bias correction to TCR pairs. In a later analysis, false discovery rates were estimated by permuting HLA or CMV assignments 20 times. In a later analysis, co-occurring TCRs were grouped using DBSCAN, and TCRdist sequence similarity was added for clustering within HLA-allele-positive subsets. For co-occurrence clustering, repertoires with fewer than 30,000 or more than 120,000 public chains were excluded, along with several repertoires with anomalous nucleotide sharing. TCRdb carries this immuneACCESS record with in-frame sequences only. Its versions omit some clonotypes, under half of them owing to an unresolved V gene in the studies checked, with the rest unexplained. V, J and clone size are taken as reported in that table, and D and trimming were inferred from the DNA itself. The sample data list about 200,000 clones, and roughly 77% of these were observed just once. About 1.4% of the sample lies in the top ten.

Results and caveats for the whole study, not just this receptor: In a later analysis, TCR association rates were found to vary across HLA loci, with the most associated TCRs seen for DRB1 alleles and the fewest for HLA-C alleles. Presence/absence analyses assumed roughly uniform sequencing depth across donors, an assumption that may not hold. A few of the identified cytomegalovirus-associated TCR beta chains were confirmed in vitro to be specific for cytomegalovirus antigens. Only TCR beta chains were sequenced in this cohort, and the absence of alpha or paired-chain data limited detectable features. In an earlier analysis of around 600 of the donors, most TCR beta V segments were observed in productive rearrangements about 87% or about 30% of the time, broadly matching IMGT annotations. In a later analysis, most CMV-associated TCR beta chains were found to appear HLA-restricted, with HLA associations seemingly driven largely by CMV exposure. Across donors, most TCR sequences were observed very rarely, whereas some public TCRs were present in many individuals. A later genetic analysis reported fewer N-insertions in productive TCRs among donors in an Asian-associated ancestry cluster than the approximately 700-donor mean. Strong co-occurrence of HLA alleles, especially DR and DQ, made assigning TCR associations to individual alleles difficult. In a later analysis, several top co-occurrence clusters were reported to appear linked to parvovirus B19, influenza, CMV and Epstein-Barr virus. In a later genetic analysis, a missense DCLRE1C variant was associated with V-gene and J-gene trimming of TCR beta chains, and the association was replicated in an independent cohort. A cluster of highly shared sequence variants was judged likely to represent a technical artifact of the sequencing pipeline. For the cohort, immune exposure information was limited to CMV serostatus. In a later analysis, HLA-associated TCR beta chains were found to be more clonally expanded and to have lower generation probabilities than equally common non-associated chains. HLA typing was unavailable for some donors at each locus, so association tests used only the typed subset. The authors suggested that the approach could potentially be extended to other disease states and immunological phenotypes. Linkage disequilibrium might explain the correlated functional status among segregating V segments, but an unknown experimental factor could not be excluded. The study listed 150 to 200 TCR beta chains as associated with cytomegalovirus. In both the original and validation cohorts, the classifier was reported to diagnose cytomegalovirus status with high specificity and sensitivity. A further reported finding was that TCR beta sequences accurately predicted the HLA-A and HLA-B alleles for most subjects in the first cohort. Because counts were too low, more than 15 rarely observed V segments, including chromosome 9 orphons, were excluded from the earlier analysis of 587 of the donors. Specific HLA alleles were associated with 15,000 to 20,000 TCR beta sequences at a false discovery rate of 0.05 in a later analysis.

Sequencing used PBMCs. This clonotype was sampled from a woman in her 50s in good health and CMV-seronegative.

CDR3 region: CASSLPGEEKLFF. The nucleotide sequence reads TGTGCCAGCAGCTTGCCAGGGGAGGAAAAACTGTTTTTT. The chain links TRBV5-4 with TRBJ1-4; possibly the D gene is TRBD1, per 6 matching bases. The CDR3 measures 13 amino acids from cysteine to phenylalanine. The retained sequence is limited to the CDR3, 39 bases, with the frame set at the first base. CDR1 and CDR2 (SGHNT, YYREEE) derive from the germline V gene (reference sequence). V drops 1 base and J drops 8 bases, leaving 9 bases in between.